This T cell receptor beta chain was sequenced for a study of Ad26.COV2.S vaccination and SARS-CoV-2 variants. Notes on the study in general: Among vaccine recipients, spike-specific TCR breadth exceeded that of placebo recipients.

As for this clone: The antigen is undetermined.

Sample treatment: around 19 received Ad26.COV2.S at low or high dose, single or two shots; roughly five received placebo; per-sample allocation not given. Day 63 following the first vaccine or placebo injection was when the samples were taken. Whoever gave the sample was an adult aged 18-55 years in Boston. Generated by immunoSEQ multiplex PCR, the TCRdb table keeps only in-frame clones and is missing some. This repertoire shows 250,000 or so clones, around 90% found once; its top ten account for roughly 3%. V was trimmed by 1 base and J by 4 bases, leaving 14 bases between them. CDR3 length: 16 residues. The germline V gene has CDR1 SEHNR and CDR2 FQNEAQ (reference sequence).

The sequenced sample was peripheral blood, obtained in a trial of Ad26.COV2.S vaccine versus placebo. The receptor comes from a person aged 18-60 years who received the Ad26.COV2.S COVID-19 vaccine or a placebo. The chain links TRBV7-9 to TRBJ1-5, with TRBD1 as a possible D gene (6 bases). This chain's CDR3 is CASSLVSGGRNQPQHF. The CDR3 nucleotides are TGTGCCAGCAGCTTAGTTTCGGGGGGGCGAAATCAGCCCCAGCATTTT.